This T cell receptor (beta chain) is from a study of breast tumors, draining lymph nodes, adjacent tissues. Study observations and caveats: Data fit most tumor T cells coming from lymph node, expanding in tumor.

MiXCR, run by TCRdb on the multiplex PCR reads, gives a single entry per CDR3 protein. The table lists 11,000 or so distinct CDR3 sequences, 30% to 45% of them singletons. Germline CDR1 and CDR2: SGHTS and YDEGEE. This CDR3 has 14 amino acids. Trimming took off 5 bases at V and 4 bases at J, with 13 bases between the two ends. By sample share, this clonotype is medium-sized. As yet, its antigen is unknown. The source of this sequence is a female donor with breast cancer. Some clones in this sample may be carry-over from other donors' samples. Input material: breast tumor tissue. The rearrangement links TRBV5-8 to TRBJ1-3; D is perhaps TRBD1 (5 bases). The CDR3, as DNA: TGTGCCAGCAGGGGAAAGGGGACCGGAAACACCATATATTTT. As protein: CASRGKGTGNTIYF.